Listed below are T cell receptor beta chains from one sample, sequenced in a study of blood T cell repertoires in COVID-19. The assay was immunoSEQ multiplex PCR, and TCRdb's table has in-frame clones only and misses some. Among about 120,000 clones listed, around three quarters were seen once. The specimen was peripheral blood. The receptors come from a man aged 40-55 years with active or convalescent COVID-19. CDR3s leave out the opening cysteine and the closing phenylalanine or tryptophan. Fields, in order: V gene, CDR3 length, J gene, CDR3 protein.

V: TRBV2
length: 12
J: TRBJ1-5
CDR3: ASRKTGTDGPQH

V: TRBV2
length: 13
J: TRBJ2-3
CDR3: ASSIAGAGSDTQY

V: TRBV9
length: 13
J: TRBJ2-1
CDR3: ASSVDGGGYNEQF

V: TRBV27
length: 11
J: TRBJ1-1
CDR3: ASSPNRGYEAF

V: TRBV15
length: 11
J: TRBJ2-5
CDR3: ATSRQSEETQY

V: TRBV11-1
length: 12
J: TRBJ2-1
CDR3: ASSFPDSVYEQF

V: TRBV5-1
length: 13
J: TRBJ2-7
CDR3: ASSIGQGSSYEQY

V: TRBV2
length: 11
J: TRBJ1-1
CDR3: ASSGRQNTEAF

V: TRBV28
length: 10
J: TRBJ2-2
CDR3: ASSSPGGELF

V: TRBV29-1
length: 12
J: TRBJ1-3
CDR3: SVEQGLSGNTIY

V: TRBV29-1
length: 10
J: TRBJ1-1
CDR3: SVDTGDTEAF

V: TRBV4-1
length: 14
J: TRBJ1-4
CDR3: ASSHEARVTNEKLF

V: TRBV19
length: 14
J: TRBJ2-5
CDR3: ASSTGTGPIQETQY

V: TRBV6-4
length: 13
J: TRBJ2-3
CDR3: ASSDSAGGPDTQY

V: TRBV19
length: 14
J: TRBJ1-2
CDR3: ASSMRVGTGLYGYT

V: TRBV11-2
length: 14
J: TRBJ1-2
CDR3: ASSSIRESPNYGYT

V: TRBV30
length: 13
J: TRBJ1-2
CDR3: AWRGTGGYRSGYT

V: TRBV19
length: 11
J: TRBJ2-5
CDR3: ASSTTAMETQY

V: TRBV30
length: 12
J: TRBJ1-1
CDR3: AWAWKDRSTEAF

V: TRBV18
length: 16
J: TRBJ2-7
CDR3: ASSPDILVRTERVEQY

V: TRBV12-3/TRBV12-4
length: 11
J: TRBJ1-3
CDR3: ASSLFSGNTIY

V: TRBV24-1
length: 14
J: TRBJ2-5
CDR3: ATSDFSSSGEETQY